Below, 12 T cell receptor beta chains from the same sample are listed, as sequenced in a study of T cell responses to AZD1222 COVID-19 vaccine. Clones were read by immunoSEQ multiplex PCR, and TCRdb kept only the in-frame ones, dropping some. The sample lists roughly 93,000 clones, about 86% occurring once. Specimen: peripheral blood, collected on day 0 of AZD1222 vaccination. These receptors came from an adult in good health.

The chain uses TRBV30 and TRBJ1-5; 7 bases line up with TRBD1. Trimming took 0 bases from V and 5 from J; bases not matched to a gene: 10. Germline V gives CDR1 GTSNPN, CDR2 SVGIG (reference sequence). CDR3 length: 16 residues. This CDR3 is CAWSVIEAGGHQPQHF. In DNA form, the CDR3 reads TGTGCCTGGAGTGTAATCGAAGCAGGGGGGCATCAGCCCCAGCATTTT.

The rearrangement uses TRBV7-8 and TRBJ1-3, with D perhaps matching TRBD1 (6 bases). In germline, CDR1 is SGHVS, CDR2 FQNEAQ. Trimming stripped 4 bases from V and 0 bases from J, with 13 bases between. The CDR3 spans 16 residues. The CDR3 nucleotides read TGTGCCAGCAGCTCTCCACAGGGATTCTCTGGAAACACCATATATTTT. Translation gives CASSSPQGFSGNTIYF.

CDR3 sequence: CASSIGGTGGVETQYF. The CDR3 DNA sequence: TGTGCCAGTAGTATCGGGGGGACAGGGGGTGTGGAGACCCAGTACTTC. The chain employs TRBV19 and TRBJ2-5, with 11 bases aligning to TRBD1. CDR3 size: 16 residues. After removal of 3 bases from V and 5 bases from J, the junction contained 8 bases not matched to a gene. Germline CDR1 and CDR2: LNHDA and SQIVND (reference sequence).

This clone has more than one count but fewer than ten. The V call is TRBV11-2, the J call TRBJ1-1, with TRBD1 matching over 7 bases. The V gene's germline CDR1 is SGHAT and CDR2 FQNNGV. The CDR3 length is 18 residues. V trimming: 1 base; J trimming: 10 bases; junction bases outside the gene matches: 21. The CDR3 DNA reads TGTGCCAGCAGCTTAGCTCGGGCAGGGGGAGCCTTTGAGACGGTAGCTTTCTTT. This translates into CASSLARAGGAFETVAFF.

CDR3 nucleotide sequence: TGCGCCAGCAGCCAAAGTACAGGGGTGGGTCAGCCCCAGCATTTT. It codes for CASSQSTGVGQPQHF. The gene calls are TRBV4-3 and TRBJ1-5; 7 bases match TRBD1. Unmatched junction bases numbered 7, after V lost 2 bases and J lost 6 bases. Germline-derived CDR1 and CDR2 are LGHNA and YSLEER. The CDR3 spans 15 residues.

The gene calls are TRBV10-2 and TRBJ2-2; 11 bases fit TRBD1. V was pared by 6 bases and J by 7 bases, with 7 bases of the junction left unmatched. Germline CDR1 WSHSY, CDR2 SAAADI. The CDR3 is made up of 15 amino acids. The CDR3 loop is CASSARTGGNGELFF. DNA for the CDR3: TGCGCCAGCAGCGCCCGGACAGGGGGCAACGGGGAGCTGTTTTTT.

J is TRBJ2-1 and V is TRBV11-2; 10 positions match TRBD1. With 5 bases clipped from V and 9 bases from J, the junction kept 22 bases outside the gene matches. CDR1 is SGHAT, CDR2 FQNNGV, per germline. There are 19 residues in the CDR3. The CDR3 coding sequence is TGTGCCAGCAGCCCCGGGGGGGGGCGCGGGGACAGGGGCGGGGGTGAGCAGTTCTTC. Translated, it gives CASSPGGGRGDRGGGEQFF.

A few counts support this clone. The V gene is TRBV10-1, the J gene TRBJ1-1, with 10 bases identical to TRBD1. This CDR3 region has 12 residues. V lost 6 bases to trimming and J lost 11 bases; unmatched junction nucleotides: 6. In germline, CDR1 is WNHNN, CDR2 SYGVQD (reference sequence). The CDR3: CASSAPGQGAFF. DNA of the CDR3: TGCGCCAGCAGCGCTCCGGGACAGGGGGCTTTCTTT.

This clone was counted a single time. The genes are TRBV12-3 or TRBV12-4 and TRBJ2-7; the D is unclear. The CDR3 runs 12 residues. Trimming removed 2 bases at V and 11 bases at J, with 13 bases between. The CDR3 region is CASSLYGVPEYF. In DNA, the CDR3 is TGTGCCAGCAGTTTATACGGAGTGCCCGAGTACTTC.

The rearrangement links TRBV13 to TRBJ2-1, with 13 bases that match TRBD2. Losses at the gene ends were 5 bases for V and 3 bases for J; bases not matched to a gene: 7. The CDR3 consists of 17 residues. CDR1 is PRHDT and CDR2 is FYEKMQ in the germline V gene (reference sequence). CDR3 sequence reads: CASSAGLAGVDYNEQFF. The CDR3 DNA sequence: TGTGCCAGCAGCGCCGGACTAGCGGGAGTGGACTACAATGAGCAGTTCTTC.

The chain's CDR3 is CAWGRDSNQPQHF. CDR3 nucleotides: TGTGCCTGGGGGCGGGATAGCAATCAGCCCCAGCATTTT. The V gene is TRBV30, the J gene TRBJ1-5; D unresolved. The CDR3 is 13 amino acids. Germline CDR1 GTSNPN, CDR2 SVGIG (reference sequence). Trimming removed 5 bases at V and 0 bases at J, with 8 bases between.

This clone was counted between two and nine times. The CDR3: CASSLGANTEAFF. The CDR3 nucleotides are TGCGCCAGCAGCTTGGGTGCGAACACTGAAGCTTTCTTT. The V call is TRBV5-1, the J call TRBJ1-1, with D hard to call. V shed 0 bases and J shed 1 base, with 4 bases lying between them. The CDR3 extends over 13 amino acids. Germline V gene data show CDR1 as SGHRS and CDR2 as YFSETQ.